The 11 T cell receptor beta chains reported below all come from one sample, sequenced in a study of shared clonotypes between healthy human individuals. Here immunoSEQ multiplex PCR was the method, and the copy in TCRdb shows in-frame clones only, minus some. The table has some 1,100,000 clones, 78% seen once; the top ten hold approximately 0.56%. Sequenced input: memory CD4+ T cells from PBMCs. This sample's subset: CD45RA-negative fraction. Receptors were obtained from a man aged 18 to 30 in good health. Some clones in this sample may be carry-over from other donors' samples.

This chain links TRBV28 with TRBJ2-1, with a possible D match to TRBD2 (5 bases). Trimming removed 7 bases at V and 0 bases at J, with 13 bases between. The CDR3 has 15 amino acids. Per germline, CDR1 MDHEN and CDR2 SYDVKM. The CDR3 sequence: CASNEGGYSYNEQFF. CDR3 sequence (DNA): TGTGCCAGCAACGAAGGCGGGTACTCCTACAATGAGCAGTTCTTC.

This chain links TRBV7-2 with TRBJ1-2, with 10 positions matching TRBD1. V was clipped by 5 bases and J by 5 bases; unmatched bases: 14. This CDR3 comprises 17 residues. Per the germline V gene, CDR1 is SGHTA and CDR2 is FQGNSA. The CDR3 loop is CASSPTLLRGQGYGYTF. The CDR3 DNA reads TGTGCCAGCAGCCCAACATTACTCAGGGGACAGGGGTATGGCTACACCTTC.

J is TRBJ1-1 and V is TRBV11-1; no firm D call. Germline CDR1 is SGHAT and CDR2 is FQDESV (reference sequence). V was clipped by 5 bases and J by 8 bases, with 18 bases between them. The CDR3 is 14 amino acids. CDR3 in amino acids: CASSPRLGQREAFF. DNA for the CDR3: TGTGCCAGCAGCCCCCGGCTCGGCCAGAGAGAAGCTTTCTTT.

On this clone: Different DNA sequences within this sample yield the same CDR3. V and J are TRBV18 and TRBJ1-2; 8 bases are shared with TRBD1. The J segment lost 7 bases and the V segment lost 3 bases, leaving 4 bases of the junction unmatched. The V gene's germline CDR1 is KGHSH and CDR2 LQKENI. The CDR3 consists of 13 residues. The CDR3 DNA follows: TGTGCCAGCTCACCGGACAGGGTGGGTGGCTACACCTTC. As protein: CASSPDRVGGYTF.

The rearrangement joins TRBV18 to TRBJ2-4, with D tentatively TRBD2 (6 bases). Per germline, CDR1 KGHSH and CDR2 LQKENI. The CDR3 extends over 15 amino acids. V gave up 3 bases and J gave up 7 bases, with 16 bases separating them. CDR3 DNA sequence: TGTGCCAGCTCACCGACGGGGGACCCCCGGAACATTCAGTACTTC. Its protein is CASSPTGDPRNIQYF.

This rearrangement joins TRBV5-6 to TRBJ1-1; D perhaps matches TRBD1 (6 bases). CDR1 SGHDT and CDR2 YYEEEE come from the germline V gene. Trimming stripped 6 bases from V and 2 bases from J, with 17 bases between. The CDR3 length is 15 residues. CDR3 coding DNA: TGTGCCAGCAATCTTCGGGGGCCCGGAAACACTGAAGCTTTCTTT. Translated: CASNLRGPGNTEAFF.

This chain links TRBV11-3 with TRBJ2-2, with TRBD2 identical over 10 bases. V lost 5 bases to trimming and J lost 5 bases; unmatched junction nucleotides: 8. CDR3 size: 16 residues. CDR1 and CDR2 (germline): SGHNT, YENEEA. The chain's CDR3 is CASSVVSSGSTGELFF. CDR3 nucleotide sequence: TGTGCCAGCAGCGTAGTATCTAGCGGGAGTACCGGGGAGCTGTTTTTT.

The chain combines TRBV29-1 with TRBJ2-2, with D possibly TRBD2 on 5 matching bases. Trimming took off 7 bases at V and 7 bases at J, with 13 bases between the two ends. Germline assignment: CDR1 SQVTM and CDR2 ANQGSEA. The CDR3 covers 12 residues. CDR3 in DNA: TGCAGCGCCGGAGAGGCGGGCGGGGAGCTGTTTTTT. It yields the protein CSAGEAGGELFF.

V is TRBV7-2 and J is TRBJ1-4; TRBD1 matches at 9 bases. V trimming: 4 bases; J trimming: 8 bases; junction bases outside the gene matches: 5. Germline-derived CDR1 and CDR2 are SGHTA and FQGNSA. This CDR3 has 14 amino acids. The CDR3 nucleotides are TGTGCCAGCAGCTGGTCCGGACAGGGGGAAAAACTGTTTTTT. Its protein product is CASSWSGQGEKLFF.

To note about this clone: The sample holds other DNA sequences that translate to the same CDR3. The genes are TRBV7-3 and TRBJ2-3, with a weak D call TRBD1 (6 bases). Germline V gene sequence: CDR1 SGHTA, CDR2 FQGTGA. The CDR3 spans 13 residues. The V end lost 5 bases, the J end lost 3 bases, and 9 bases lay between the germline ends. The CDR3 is CASSLQGTDTQYF. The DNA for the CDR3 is TGTGCCAGCAGCCTGCAGGGGACAGATACGCAGTATTTT.

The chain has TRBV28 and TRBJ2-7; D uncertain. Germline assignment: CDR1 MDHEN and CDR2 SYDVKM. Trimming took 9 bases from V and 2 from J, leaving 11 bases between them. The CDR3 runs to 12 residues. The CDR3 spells CASQVSAYEQYF. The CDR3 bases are TGTGCCAGTCAAGTCAGCGCCTACGAGCAGTACTTC.